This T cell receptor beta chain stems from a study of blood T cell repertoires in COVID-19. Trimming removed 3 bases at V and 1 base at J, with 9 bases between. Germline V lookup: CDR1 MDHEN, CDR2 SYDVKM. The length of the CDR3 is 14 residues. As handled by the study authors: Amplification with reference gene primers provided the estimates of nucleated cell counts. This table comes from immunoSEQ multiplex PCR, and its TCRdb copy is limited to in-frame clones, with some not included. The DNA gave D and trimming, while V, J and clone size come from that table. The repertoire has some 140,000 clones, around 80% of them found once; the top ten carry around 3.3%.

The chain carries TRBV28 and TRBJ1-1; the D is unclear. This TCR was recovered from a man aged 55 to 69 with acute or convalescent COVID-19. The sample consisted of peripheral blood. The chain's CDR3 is CASSLEVRNTEAFF. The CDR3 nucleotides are TGTGCCAGCAGTTTGGAGGTGAGGAACACTGAAGCTTTCTTT.